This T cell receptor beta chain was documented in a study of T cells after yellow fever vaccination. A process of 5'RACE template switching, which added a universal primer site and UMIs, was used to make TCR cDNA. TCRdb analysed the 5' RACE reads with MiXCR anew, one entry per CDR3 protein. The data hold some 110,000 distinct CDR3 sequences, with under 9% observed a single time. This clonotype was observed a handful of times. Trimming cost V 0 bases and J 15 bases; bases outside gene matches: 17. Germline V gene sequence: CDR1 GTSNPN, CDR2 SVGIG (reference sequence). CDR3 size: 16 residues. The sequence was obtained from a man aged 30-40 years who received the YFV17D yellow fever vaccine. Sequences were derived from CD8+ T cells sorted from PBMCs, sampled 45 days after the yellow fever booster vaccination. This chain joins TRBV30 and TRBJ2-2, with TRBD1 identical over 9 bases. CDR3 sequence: CAWSVPGQGPSWLMFF. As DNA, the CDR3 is TGTGCCTGGAGTGTACCGGGACAGGGACCATCATGGTTGATGTTTTTT.